A selection of T cell receptor beta chains follows, all from one sample in a study of T cell responses to AZD1222 COVID-19 vaccine. Sequencing used immunoSEQ multiplex PCR; TCRdb keeps in-frame clones, though not all of them. The top ten clones hold roughly 1% of a sample with approximately 190,000 clones, approximately 94% of them seen once. The material was peripheral blood, obtained 28 days after the second AZD1222 dose. The receptor set was obtained from an adult who received the AZD1222 COVID-19 vaccine. Each CDR3 is given with its conserved first and last residue. D genes are given only for firm matches. The listing skips clone size in some rows; elsewhere it reads once, few, many or a size class.

v_gene	abundance	j_gene	d_gene	CDR3nt	CDR3aa
TRBV19	few	TRBJ1-2	TRBD1	TGTGCCAGCTCCGGGACAGGGGAGTTTGGCTACACCTTC	CASSGTGEFGYTF
TRBV12-3/TRBV12-4	NA	TRBJ1-4	NA	TGTGCCAGCAGCAATACACCGGGGGAAAAACTATTTTTT	CASSNTPGEKLFF
TRBV14	NA	TRBJ1-2	NA	TGTGCCAGCAGCCAAGATCTCTGGCGGGGCTACACCTTC	CASSQDLWRGYTF
TRBV5-1	NA	TRBJ1-3	NA	TGCGCCAGCAGTGTGTCAGGGATCGGAAACACCATATATTTT	CASSVSGIGNTIYF
TRBV6-4	NA	TRBJ2-1	TRBD2	TGTGCCAGCAGTGACTCGTTCCCTAGCGGGGGGGCGCGGCAGTTCTTC	CASSDSFPSGGARQFF
TRBV10-3	NA	TRBJ1-1	NA	TGTGCCATCGAAGGGGTTAACACTGAAGCTTTCTTT	CAIEGVNTEAFF
TRBV7-8	once	TRBJ1-5	TRBD1	TGTGCCAGCAGCGCTAATCAGGGGGGTAGCAATCAGCCCCAGCATTTT	CASSANQGGSNQPQHF
TRBV9	NA	TRBJ2-1	NA	TGTGCCAGCAGCGTAGCAGGGGACGCAAGGCAGTTCTTC	CASSVAGDARQFF
TRBV11-1	NA	TRBJ2-7	TRBD1	TGTGCCAGCAGCTCCCAAGGACAGGGCGAGCAGTACTTC	CASSSQGQGEQYF
TRBV2	NA	TRBJ1-5	TRBD1	TGTGCCAGCGGACAGGGTTTCGAACCCCAGCATTTT	CASGQGFEPQHF
TRBV2	NA	TRBJ2-7	NA	TGTGCCAGCAGTGAAATTCAGAGGGCAAGCTCCTACGAGCAGTACTTC	CASSEIQRASSYEQYF
TRBV14	NA	TRBJ1-6	NA	TGTGCCAGCAGCTTCAGCGGGAATTCACCCCTCCACTTT	CASSFSGNSPLHF
TRBV3-1/TRBV3-2	NA	TRBJ1-2	TRBD1	TGTGCCAGCAGCCTGATTGACAGGGATGGCTACACCTTC	CASSLIDRDGYTF
TRBV10-3	NA	TRBJ2-7	TRBD2	TGTGCCATCAGAAGGACTAGCGGGGGGGATAGGGAGCAGTACTTC	CAIRRTSGGDREQYF
TRBV30	NA	TRBJ1-5	NA	TGTGCCTGGACCCCAGGCCCGGGGAGCAATCAGCCCCAGCATTTT	CAWTPGPGSNQPQHF
TRBV6-2/TRBV6-3	NA	TRBJ1-5	TRBD1	TGTGCCAGCAGTGTAGGACAGGGGGCGTTGAAGCCCCAGCATTTT	CASSVGQGALKPQHF
TRBV9	few	TRBJ1-5	NA	TGTGCCAGCAGCGTAAAGGGGGGGAGCAATCAGCCCCAGCATTTT	CASSVKGGSNQPQHF
TRBV5-6	once	TRBJ2-7	NA	TGTGCCAGCAGCTTGCGGTTTGCCGTGAGCTCCTACGAGCAGTACTTC	CASSLRFAVSSYEQYF
TRBV5-1	NA	TRBJ2-3	TRBD2	TGCGCCAGCAGCTTAACAGCGGGGGGACCTAGCACAGATACGCAGTATTTT	CASSLTAGGPSTDTQYF